There are a few counts of the clone carrying this T cell receptor beta chain. What it binds is not known. Together with a sample-barcoded 5' primer, a J-beta primer mix was included in a second PCR lasting about 7 to 12 cycles. Per sample, CDR3-containing paired-end reads numbered at least 2.5 million. From the 5' RACE reads, TCRdb called clonotypes with MiXCR, one entry per CDR3 protein. The profile shows hundreds of thousands of distinct CDR3 sequences, around 24% of them singletons. This sample stems from a study of blood T cells in healthy people across ages. Study context: Per every two T cells, about one barcoded beta molecule was captured by template switching.

The V gene lost 6 bases and the J gene lost 0 bases, with 18 bases spanning the gap. Germline V gives CDR1 DFQATT, CDR2 SNEGSKA (reference sequence). The CDR3 runs 15 residues. Regarding the study as a whole: Relative to aged donors, long-lived donors carried more naive CD4+ cells and displayed higher diversity.

These data were also reused for a study on T cells of mothers and their children.

The receptor was derived from a boy under 18 in good health. Sequenced input: blood. This chain uses TRBV20-1 with TRBJ2-7; unclear D gene. CDR3 nucleotides: TGCAGTGCAACCCCCGGCAGGCGGAGCTCCTACGAGCAGTACTTC. This sequence encodes CSATPGRRSSYEQYF.